This T cell receptor beta chain came from a study of diagnostic markers for celiac disease. This clonotype is identified as medium-sized from frequency. TCRdb reanalyzed the reads and collapses them to one entry per CDR3 protein, without DNA. There are several thousand distinct CDR3 sequences in the sample, with roughly a tenth held by the top ten. Germline loops: CDR1 MNHEY, CDR2 SMNVEV (reference sequence). The length of the CDR3 is 12 residues. The gene calls are TRBV27 and TRBJ1-4; the TRBD1 assignment by TCRdb is unverifiable without DNA. Specimen: either unsorted cells or a sorted T cell fraction (not recorded which). The clonotype comes from a human donor. This table probably holds off-target reads from a library built for another chain. The CDR3 protein is CASSIPGGGLFF.